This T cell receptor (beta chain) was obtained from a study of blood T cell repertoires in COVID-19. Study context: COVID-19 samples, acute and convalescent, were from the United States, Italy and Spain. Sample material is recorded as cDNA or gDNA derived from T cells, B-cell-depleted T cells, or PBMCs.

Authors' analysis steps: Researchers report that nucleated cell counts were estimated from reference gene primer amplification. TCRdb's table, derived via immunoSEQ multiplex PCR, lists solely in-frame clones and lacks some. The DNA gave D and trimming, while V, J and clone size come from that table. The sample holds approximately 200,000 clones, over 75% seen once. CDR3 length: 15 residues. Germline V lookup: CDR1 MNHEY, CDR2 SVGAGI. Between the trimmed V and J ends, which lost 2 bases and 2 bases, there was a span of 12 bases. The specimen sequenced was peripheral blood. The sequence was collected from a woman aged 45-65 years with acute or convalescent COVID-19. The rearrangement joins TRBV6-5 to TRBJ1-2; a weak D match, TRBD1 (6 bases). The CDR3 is CASSYIGGLNYGYTF. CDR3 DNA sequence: TGTGCCAGCAGTTACATCGGGGGGCTAAACTATGGCTACACCTTC.